These 22 T cell receptor beta chains were all obtained from the same sample, sequenced in a study of blood T cell repertoires in COVID-19. Assay used: immunoSEQ multiplex PCR; TCRdb lists only in-frame clones, some missing. The sample carries about 350,000 clones, 88% recorded once. The sample comprised PBMCs or T cells enriched from blood (not recorded which). The receptors shown here come from a woman aged 30 to 39 who had been exposed to COVID-19.

The chain uses TRBV28 and TRBJ2-7, with 8 bases that match TRBD1. V shed 11 bases, J shed 2 bases, and the junction held 8 bases outside the gene matches. Per the germline V gene, CDR1 is MDHEN and CDR2 is SYDVKM. The CDR3 has 13 amino acids. The CDR3 loop reads CAAQGGGPYEQYF. Written as DNA, the CDR3 is TGTGCCGCACAGGGGGGAGGTCCCTACGAGCAGTACTTC.

The V and J genes are TRBV3-1 (or the pseudogene TRBV3-2) and TRBJ2-7, with 7 positions matching TRBD2. The CDR3 extends over 13 amino acids. Germline CDR1 and CDR2: LGHDT and YNNKEL (reference sequence). V dropped 4 bases and J dropped 3; count of bases not matched to a gene: 3. The CDR3 DNA follows: TGTGCCAGCAGCCGGGGCGGGAGCTACGAGCAGTACTTC. This sequence encodes CASSRGGSYEQYF.

J is TRBJ2-1 and V is TRBV3-1 (or the pseudogene TRBV3-2); TRBD1 aligns across 7 bases. Germline-derived CDR1 and CDR2 are LGHDT and YNNKEL (reference sequence). The CDR3 is 17 amino acids. V trimming: 0 bases; J trimming: 0 bases; junction bases outside the gene matches: 5. DNA for the CDR3: TGTGCCAGCAGCCAAGACGTGGGACAGAGCTCCTACAATGAGCAGTTCTTC. Its translation: CASSQDVGQSSYNEQFF.

V usage is TRBV3-1 (or the pseudogene TRBV3-2) and J usage is TRBJ2-5, with TRBD1 matching 7 bases. The germline V gene has CDR1 LGHDT and CDR2 YNNKEL (reference sequence). The CDR3 extends over 16 amino acids. V lost 3 bases to trimming and J lost 0 bases; unmatched junction nucleotides: 7. CDR3 in amino acids: CASSHHPGQHQETQYF. The CDR3 coding sequence is TGTGCCAGCAGCCACCACCCGGGACAGCACCAAGAGACCCAGTACTTC.

The V gene is TRBV5-1, the J gene TRBJ1-2; D might be TRBD1 (5 bases). This CDR3 has 15 residues. Trimming removed 0 bases from V and 2 bases from J, with 11 bases in between. The V gene's germline CDR1 is SGHRS and CDR2 YFSETQ. The DNA for the CDR3 is TGCGCCAGCAGCTTGGATGGGGCTATAAACTATGGCTACACCTTC. Amino acid sequence: CASSLDGAINYGYTF.

This chain links TRBV10-2 with TRBJ2-4; 10 nucleotides match TRBD2. Trimming took 8 bases from V and 2 from J; bases not matched to a gene: 27. The CDR3 is 22 amino acids. Germline V gives CDR1 WSHSY, CDR2 SAAADI. CDR3 protein: CASGGLGPSGSNSLRPKNIQYF. CDR3 nucleotides: TGCGCCAGCGGTGGGTTGGGGCCTAGCGGGAGTAACTCCCTAAGGCCCAAAAACATTCAGTACTTC.

The rearrangement joins TRBV18 to TRBJ2-7; weak D call: TRBD1 (6 bases). The CDR3 is made up of 14 amino acids. V was pared by 2 bases and J by 2 bases, with 10 bases between. Looked up from germline, CDR1 is KGHSH and CDR2 is LQKENI. CDR3 sequence reads: CASSPGDTTYEQYF. CDR3 DNA sequence: TGTGCCAGCTCACCAGGGGACACTACCTACGAGCAGTACTTC.

The chain is built from TRBV9 and TRBJ1-4, with D unresolved. The CDR3 is made up of 15 amino acids. The V gene lost 4 bases and the J gene lost 4 bases, with 14 bases spanning the gap. The germline gives CDR1 SGDLS, CDR2 YYNGEE. The CDR3 here is CASSPRWQVNEKLFF. In DNA, the CDR3 is TGTGCCAGCAGCCCACGTTGGCAGGTTAATGAAAAACTGTTTTTT. The full variable domain, with the rest looked up from reference TRBV9 and TRBJ1-4, is DSGVTQTPKHLITATGQRVTLRCSPRSGDLSVYWYQQSLDQGLQFLIQYYNGEERAKGNILERFSAQQFPDLHSELNLSSLELGDSALYFCASSPRWQVNEKLFFGSGTQLSVL.

V gene TRBV11-3 combines with J gene TRBJ2-5, with 14 bases that match TRBD2. Germline V gene data show CDR1 as SGHNT and CDR2 as YENEEA. J was trimmed by 13 bases and V by 5 bases; bases with no gene match: 18. CDR3 length: 17 residues. This CDR3 reads CASSPPSETSGRGVGYF. The CDR3, as DNA: TGTGCCAGCAGCCCCCCTTCGGAGACTAGCGGGAGGGGGGTTGGGTACTTC.

The CDR3 reads CASSYILQGKDTEAFF. The CDR3 DNA reads as TGTGCCAGCAGTTACATTTTACAGGGAAAAGACACTGAAGCTTTCTTT. This rearrangement joins TRBV6-5 to TRBJ1-1; a weak D match, TRBD1 (6 bases). V gave up 2 bases and J gave up 3 bases, with 16 bases separating them. Germline CDR1 reads MNHEY; CDR2 reads SVGAGI. This CDR3 region has 16 residues.

This clone was detected once. The rearrangement joins TRBV7-8 to TRBJ2-7; 9 nucleotides line up with TRBD1. Trimming at V came to 4 bases and at J to 0 bases, leaving 7 bases not matched to a gene. The CDR3 sequence is 16 residues long. Germline values: CDR1 SGHVS, CDR2 FQNEAQ. This chain's CDR3 is CASSYPRDRVSYEQYF. The CDR3 region has the DNA TGTGCCAGCAGCTACCCCCGGGACAGGGTCTCCTACGAGCAGTACTTC.

The chain links TRBV4-1 to TRBJ1-4; D might be TRBD1 (5 bases). V gave up 0 bases and J gave up 0 bases, with 14 bases separating them. The CDR3 has 18 amino acids. CDR1 MGHRA and CDR2 YSYEKL come from the germline V gene. CDR3 in DNA: TGCGCCAGCAGCCAAGATTTGAAGGGGCGACCAACTAATGAAAAACTGTTTTTT. It specifies CASSQDLKGRPTNEKLFF.

The chain employs TRBV27 and TRBJ2-7, with 14 positions matching TRBD2. Trimming at V came to 3 bases and at J to 4 bases, leaving 11 bases not matched to a gene. This CDR3 contains 18 residues. Germline-derived CDR1 and CDR2 are MNHEY and SMNVEV (reference sequence). In DNA form, the CDR3 reads TGTGCCAGCAGTTTTCGCACCGGGACTAGCGGGAGATCATACGAGCAGTACTTC. Translation: CASSFRTGTSGRSYEQYF.

The V gene is TRBV4-1, the J gene TRBJ2-7, with TRBD2 as a possible D gene (6 bases). Germline CDR1 MGHRA, CDR2 YSYEKL. The CDR3 extends over 18 amino acids. V was pared by 1 base and J by 0 bases, with 19 bases between. CDR3 coding DNA: TGCGCCAGCAGCCAAGCCCCCACGCCAGCGGGTTTCTCCTACGAGCAGTACTTC. This sequence encodes CASSQAPTPAGFSYEQYF.

The rearrangement uses TRBV7-2 and TRBJ1-6, with D unresolved. Germline CDR1 is SGHTA and CDR2 is FQGNSA. Trimming stripped 2 bases from V and 1 base from J, with 3 bases between. This CDR3 has 14 residues. CDR3 nucleotides: TGTGCCAGCAGCTTACTTTCCTATAATTCACCCCTCCACTTT. Its protein is CASSLLSYNSPLHF.

The V call is TRBV5-4, the J call TRBJ2-1; D might be TRBD1 (5 bases). Trimming cost V 3 bases and J 0 bases, with 22 bases left between them. Germline-derived CDR1 and CDR2 are SGHNT and YYREEE (reference sequence). CDR3 length: 19 residues. For the CDR3, the DNA is TGTGCCAGCAGCTCCTACCCGGACATGTCGTCCGTCTCCTACAATGAGCAGTTCTTC. It specifies CASSSYPDMSSVSYNEQFF.

This chain connects TRBV6-2 or TRBV6-3 to TRBJ2-4; D might be TRBD2 (7 bases). This CDR3 is built from 16 residues. Trimming left V 2 bases short and J 1 base short, with 12 bases between. The germline V gene has CDR1 MNHEY and CDR2 SVGEGT. CDR3 nucleotide sequence: TGTGCCAGCAGTTACGGGGGGGCGTCGGCCAAAAACATTCAGTACTTC. Amino acid sequence: CASSYGGASAKNIQYF.

A word on this clone: The same CDR3 also results from other DNA sequences found in this sample. The V call is TRBV28, the J call TRBJ1-4; no clear D. Trimming removed 2 bases at V and 7 bases at J, with 5 bases between. CDR1 and CDR2 (germline): MDHEN, SYDVKM. The CDR3 has 12 residues. CDR3 DNA: TGTGCCAGCAGTTTAGGAGGTGAAAAACTGTTTTTT. This encodes CASSLGGEKLFF.

The genes are TRBV28 and TRBJ2-1; maybe TRBD1 (6 bases). The germline gives CDR1 MDHEN, CDR2 SYDVKM. The CDR3 covers 13 residues. Deletions cut 4 bases from V and 5 bases from J, with 9 bases between. The CDR3 DNA is TGTGCCAGCAGTTCCTGGACAGACAATGAGCAGTTCTTC. Translation gives CASSSWTDNEQFF.

The rearrangement uses TRBV24-1 and TRBJ2-3; the match to TRBD2 covers 9 bases. Trimming removed 3 bases from V and 5 bases from J; junction bases left unmatched: 11. Per germline, CDR1 KGHDR and CDR2 SFDVKD. The CDR3 spans 17 residues. This CDR3 is CATSDGLGGRGEDTQYF. CDR3 nucleotides: TGTGCCACCAGTGATGGCCTGGGCGGGAGGGGTGAAGATACGCAGTATTTT.

The chain links TRBV4-2 to TRBJ2-2, with TRBD1 as a possible D gene (6 bases). With 1 base removed from V and 2 bases from J, the gap between germline ends came to 14 bases. Per germline, CDR1 LGHNA and CDR2 YNFKEQ. The CDR3 totals 17 residues. The CDR3 loop is CASSQAGQRTNTGELFF. DNA of the CDR3: TGTGCCAGCAGCCAAGCTGGACAGCGGACAAACACCGGGGAGCTGTTTTTT.

J is TRBJ1-2 and V is TRBV14; 9 bases are shared with TRBD1. Looked up from germline, CDR1 is SGHDN and CDR2 is FVKESK. The V and J ends lost 0 bases and 5 bases, in that order; junction bases with no gene match: 4. This CDR3 has 15 residues. The CDR3 here is CASSQEQGAWYGYTF. The CDR3 DNA sequence: TGTGCCAGCAGCCAAGAACAGGGGGCTTGGTATGGCTACACCTTC.